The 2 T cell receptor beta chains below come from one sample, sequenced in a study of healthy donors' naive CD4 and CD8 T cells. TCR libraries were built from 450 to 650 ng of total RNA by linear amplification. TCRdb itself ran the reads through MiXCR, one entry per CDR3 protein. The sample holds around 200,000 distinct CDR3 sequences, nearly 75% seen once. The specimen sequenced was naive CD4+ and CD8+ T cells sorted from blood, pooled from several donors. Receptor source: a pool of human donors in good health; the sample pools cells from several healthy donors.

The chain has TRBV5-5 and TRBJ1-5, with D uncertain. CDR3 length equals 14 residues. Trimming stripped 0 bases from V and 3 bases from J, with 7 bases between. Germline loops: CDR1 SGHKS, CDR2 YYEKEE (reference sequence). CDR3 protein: CASSLGNPNQPQHF. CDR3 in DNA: TGTGCCAGCAGCTTGGGAAACCCCAATCAGCCCCAGCATTTT.

The CDR3 DNA follows: TGTGCCAGTAGCCGAACCGGGACAGGGATCCATCAGCCCCAGCATTTT. It encodes CASSRTGTGIHQPQHF. The V and J genes are TRBV19 and TRBJ1-5, with 9 bases fitting TRBD1. With V trimmed by 6 bases and J by 5 bases, 11 bases remained unmatched. Germline CDR1 reads LNHDA; CDR2 reads SQIVND (reference sequence). This CDR3 spans 16 amino acids.